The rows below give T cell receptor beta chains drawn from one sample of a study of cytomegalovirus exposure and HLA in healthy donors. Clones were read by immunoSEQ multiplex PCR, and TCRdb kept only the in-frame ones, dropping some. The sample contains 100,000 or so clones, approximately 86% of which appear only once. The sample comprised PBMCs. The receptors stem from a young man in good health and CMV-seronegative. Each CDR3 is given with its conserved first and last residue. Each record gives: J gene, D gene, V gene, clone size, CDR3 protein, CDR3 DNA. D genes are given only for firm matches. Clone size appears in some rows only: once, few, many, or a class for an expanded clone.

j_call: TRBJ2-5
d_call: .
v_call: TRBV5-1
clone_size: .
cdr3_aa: CASSLVQGGETQYF
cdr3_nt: TGCGCCAGCAGCTTGGTCCAGGGCGGAGAGACCCAGTACTTC

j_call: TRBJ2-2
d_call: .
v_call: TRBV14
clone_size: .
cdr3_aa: CASSQVAGYGELFF
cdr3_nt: TGTGCCAGCAGCCAAGTCGCGGGATATGGGGAGCTGTTTTTT

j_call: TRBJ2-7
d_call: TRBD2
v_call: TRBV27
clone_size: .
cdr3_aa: CASSLGLAGGLTNPYEQYF
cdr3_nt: TGTGCCAGCAGTCTGGGACTAGCGGGAGGCCTAACCAATCCCTACGAGCAGTACTTC

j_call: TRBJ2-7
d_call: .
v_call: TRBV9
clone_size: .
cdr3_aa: CASSVAIATEQYF
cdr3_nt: TGTGCCAGCAGCGTAGCGATAGCGACCGAGCAGTACTTC

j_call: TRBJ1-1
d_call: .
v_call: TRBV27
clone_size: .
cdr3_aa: CASSLWAGMNTEAFF
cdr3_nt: TGTGCCAGCAGTTTATGGGCGGGCATGAACACTGAAGCTTTCTTT

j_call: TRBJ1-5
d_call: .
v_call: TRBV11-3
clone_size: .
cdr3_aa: CASSSYRGSNQPQHF
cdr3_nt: TGTGCCAGCAGCTCCTATAGGGGTAGTAATCAGCCCCAGCATTTT

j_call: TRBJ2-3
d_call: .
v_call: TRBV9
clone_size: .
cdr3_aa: CASSVLAGRTDTQYF
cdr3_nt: TGTGCCAGCAGCGTATTGGCAGGGCGCACAGATACGCAGTATTTT

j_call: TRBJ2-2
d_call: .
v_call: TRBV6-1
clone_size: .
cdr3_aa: CASSEVRATGELFF
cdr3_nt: TGTGCCAGCAGTGAAGTGCGGGCCACCGGGGAGCTGTTTTTT

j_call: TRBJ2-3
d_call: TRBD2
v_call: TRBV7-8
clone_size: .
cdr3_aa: CASFPGGRAGDTQYF
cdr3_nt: TGTGCCAGCTTCCCTGGCGGGAGGGCCGGAGATACGCAGTATTTT

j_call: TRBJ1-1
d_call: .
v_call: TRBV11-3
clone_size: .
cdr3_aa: CASSLVGDMNTEAFF
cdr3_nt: TGTGCCAGCAGCTTAGTGGGGGACATGAACACTGAAGCTTTCTTT

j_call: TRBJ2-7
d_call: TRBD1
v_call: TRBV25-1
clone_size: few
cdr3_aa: CASSEWGQTYEQYF
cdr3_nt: TGTGCCAGCAGTGAATGGGGACAGACCTACGAGCAGTACTTC

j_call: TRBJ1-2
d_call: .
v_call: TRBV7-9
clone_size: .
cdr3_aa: CASSLEVGAGGYGYTF
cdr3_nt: TGTGCCAGCAGCTTGGAAGTTGGGGCGGGAGGGTATGGCTACACCTTC

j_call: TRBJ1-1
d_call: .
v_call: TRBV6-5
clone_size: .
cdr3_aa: CASSRQAPTEAFF
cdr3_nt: TGTGCCAGCTCCCGCCAGGCACCCACTGAAGCTTTCTTT

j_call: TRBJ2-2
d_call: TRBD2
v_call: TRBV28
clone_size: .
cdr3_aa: CASSLVVAGRGGELFF
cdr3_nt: TGTGCCAGCAGTTTGGTGGTAGCGGGACGTGGCGGGGAGCTGTTTTTT

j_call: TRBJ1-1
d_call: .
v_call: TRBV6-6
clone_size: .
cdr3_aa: CASSYSLHGDTEAFF
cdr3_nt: TGTGCCAGCAGTTACTCTTTACACGGGGACACTGAAGCTTTCTTT

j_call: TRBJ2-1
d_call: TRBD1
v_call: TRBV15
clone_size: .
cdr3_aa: CATSRDRGREEQFF
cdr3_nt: TGTGCCACCAGCAGGGACAGGGGGCGCGAAGAGCAGTTCTTC

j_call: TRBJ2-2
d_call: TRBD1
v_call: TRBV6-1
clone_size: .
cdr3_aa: CASSVDRVTGELFF
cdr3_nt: TGTGCCAGCAGTGTGGACAGGGTGACCGGGGAGCTGTTTTTT

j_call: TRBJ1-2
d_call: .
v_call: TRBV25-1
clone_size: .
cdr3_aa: CASSEHGQAYGYTF
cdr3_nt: TGTGCCAGCAGTGAACATGGACAAGCCTATGGCTACACCTTC

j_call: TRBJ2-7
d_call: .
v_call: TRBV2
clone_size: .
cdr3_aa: CASLLKRDEQYF
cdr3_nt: TGTGCCAGCCTCCTAAAACGAGACGAGCAGTACTTC

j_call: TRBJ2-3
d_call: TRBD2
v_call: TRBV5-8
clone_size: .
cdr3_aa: CASSLAVKLAGNTDTQYF
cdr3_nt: TGTGCCAGCAGCTTGGCGGTGAAGCTAGCGGGAAATACAGATACGCAGTATTTT

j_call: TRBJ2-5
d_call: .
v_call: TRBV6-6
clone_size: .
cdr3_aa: CASSYGGRDQETQYF
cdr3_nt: TGTGCCAGCAGTTACGGGGGCAGGGATCAAGAGACCCAGTACTTC

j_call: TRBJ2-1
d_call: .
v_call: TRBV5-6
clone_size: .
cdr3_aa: CASSLGAGTLSYNEQFF
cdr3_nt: TGTGCCAGCAGCTTAGGGGCCGGGACACTCTCCTACAATGAGCAGTTCTTC

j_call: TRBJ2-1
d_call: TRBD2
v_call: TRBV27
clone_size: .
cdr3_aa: CASSLSAGGAVEQFF
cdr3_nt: TGTGCCAGCAGTTTATCAGCGGGAGGTGCTGTTGAGCAGTTCTTC

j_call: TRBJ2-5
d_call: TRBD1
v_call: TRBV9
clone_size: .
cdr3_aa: CASSPSLGGGETQYF
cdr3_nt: TGTGCCAGCAGCCCCTCACTAGGGGGCGGGGAGACCCAGTACTTC

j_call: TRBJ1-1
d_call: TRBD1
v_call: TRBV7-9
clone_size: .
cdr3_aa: CASSTYRGSDGSFF
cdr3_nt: TGTGCCAGCAGCACGTACAGGGGATCGGACGGTTCTTTCTTT

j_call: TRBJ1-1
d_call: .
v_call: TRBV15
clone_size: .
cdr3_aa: CATSRGWRTEAFF
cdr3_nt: TGTGCCACCAGCAGAGGATGGCGGACTGAAGCTTTCTTT

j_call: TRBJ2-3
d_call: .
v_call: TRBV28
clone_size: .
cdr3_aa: CASSFGGTASTDTQYF
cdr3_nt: TGTGCCAGCAGTTTTGGGGGGACGGCGAGCACAGATACGCAGTATTTT

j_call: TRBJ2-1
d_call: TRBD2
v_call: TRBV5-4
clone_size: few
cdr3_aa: CASSAAGGLLYNEQFF
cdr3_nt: TGTGCCAGCAGCGCGGCGGGAGGGCTTCTCTACAATGAGCAGTTCTTC

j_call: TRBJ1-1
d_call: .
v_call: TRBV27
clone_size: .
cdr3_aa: CASSSGQGITEAFF
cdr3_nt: TGTGCCAGCAGTTCGGGTCAGGGGATCACTGAAGCTTTCTTT

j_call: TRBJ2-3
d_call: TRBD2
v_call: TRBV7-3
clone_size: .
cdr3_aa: CASSLSGRSTDTQYF
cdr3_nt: TGTGCCAGCAGCCTTAGCGGGAGGAGCACAGATACGCAGTATTTT

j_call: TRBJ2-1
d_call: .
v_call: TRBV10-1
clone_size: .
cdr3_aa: CASSDTTGMGNEQFF
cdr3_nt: TGCGCCAGCAGTGATACCACAGGCATGGGCAATGAGCAGTTCTTC

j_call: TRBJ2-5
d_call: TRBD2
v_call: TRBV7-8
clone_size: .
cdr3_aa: CASSLGLAGVSETQYF
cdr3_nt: TGTGCCAGCAGCTTAGGACTAGCGGGAGTCTCAGAGACCCAGTACTTC

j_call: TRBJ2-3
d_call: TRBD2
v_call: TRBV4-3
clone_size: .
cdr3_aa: CASSPGTSGRTDTQYF
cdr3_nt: TGCGCCAGCAGCCCGGGGACTAGCGGGAGAACAGATACGCAGTATTTT

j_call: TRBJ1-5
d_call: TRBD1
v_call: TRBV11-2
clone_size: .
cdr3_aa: CASSSTGSNQPQHF
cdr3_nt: TGTGCCAGCAGCTCGACAGGGTCCAATCAGCCCCAGCATTTT

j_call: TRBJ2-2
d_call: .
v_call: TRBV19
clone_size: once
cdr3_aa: CASSIPSITGELFF
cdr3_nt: TGTGCCAGTAGTATCCCTAGTATCACCGGGGAGCTGTTTTTT

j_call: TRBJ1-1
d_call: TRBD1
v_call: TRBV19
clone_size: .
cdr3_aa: CASRQGTEAFF
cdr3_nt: TGTGCCAGTCGACAGGGGACTGAAGCTTTCTTT

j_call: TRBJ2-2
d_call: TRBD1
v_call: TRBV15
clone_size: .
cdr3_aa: CATRRQGAKTGELFF
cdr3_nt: TGTGCCACCAGAAGACAGGGGGCGAAGACCGGGGAGCTGTTTTTT

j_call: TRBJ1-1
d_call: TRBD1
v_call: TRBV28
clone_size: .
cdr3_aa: CASSSGQSEAFF
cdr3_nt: TGTGCCAGCAGTTCGGGACAGAGTGAAGCTTTCTTT